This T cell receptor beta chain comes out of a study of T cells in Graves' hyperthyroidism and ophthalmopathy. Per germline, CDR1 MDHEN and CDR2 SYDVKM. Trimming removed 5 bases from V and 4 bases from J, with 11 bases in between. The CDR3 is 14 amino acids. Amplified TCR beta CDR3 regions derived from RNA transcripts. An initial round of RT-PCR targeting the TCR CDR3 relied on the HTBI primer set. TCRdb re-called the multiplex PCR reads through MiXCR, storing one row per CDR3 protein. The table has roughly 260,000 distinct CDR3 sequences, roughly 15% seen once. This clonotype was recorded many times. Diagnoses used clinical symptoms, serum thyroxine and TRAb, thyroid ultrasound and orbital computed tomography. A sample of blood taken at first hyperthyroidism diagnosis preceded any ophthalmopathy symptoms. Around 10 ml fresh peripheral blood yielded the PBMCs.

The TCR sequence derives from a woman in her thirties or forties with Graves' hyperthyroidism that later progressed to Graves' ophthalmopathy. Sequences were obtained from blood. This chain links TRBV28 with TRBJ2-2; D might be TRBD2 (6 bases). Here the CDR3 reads CASSTLAATGELFF. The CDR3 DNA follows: TGTGCCAGCAGTACTTTAGCGGCCACCGGGGAGCTGTTTTTT.